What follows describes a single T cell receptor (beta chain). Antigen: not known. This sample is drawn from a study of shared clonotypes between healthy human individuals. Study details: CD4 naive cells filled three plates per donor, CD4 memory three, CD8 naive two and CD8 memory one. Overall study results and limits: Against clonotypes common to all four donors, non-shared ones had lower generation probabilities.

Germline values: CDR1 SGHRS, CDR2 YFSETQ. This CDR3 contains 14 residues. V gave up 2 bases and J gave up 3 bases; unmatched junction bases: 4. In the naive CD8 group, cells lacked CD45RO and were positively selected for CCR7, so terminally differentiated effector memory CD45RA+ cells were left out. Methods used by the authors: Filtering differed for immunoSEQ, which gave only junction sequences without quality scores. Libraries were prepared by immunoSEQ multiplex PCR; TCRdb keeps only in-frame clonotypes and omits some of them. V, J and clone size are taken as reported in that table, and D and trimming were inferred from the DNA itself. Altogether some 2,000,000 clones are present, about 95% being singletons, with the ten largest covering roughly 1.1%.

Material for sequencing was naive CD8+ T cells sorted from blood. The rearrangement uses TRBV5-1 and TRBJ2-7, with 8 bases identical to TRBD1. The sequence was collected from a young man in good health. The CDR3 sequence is CASSLNRGIYEQYF. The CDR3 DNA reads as TGCGCCAGCAGCTTAAACAGGGGGATCTACGAGCAGTACTTC. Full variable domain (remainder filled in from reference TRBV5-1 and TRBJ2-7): KAGVTQTPRYLIKTRGQQVTLSCSPISGHRSVSWYQQTPGQGLQFLFEYFSETQRNKGNFPGRFSGRQFSNSRSEMNVSTLELGDSALYLCASSLNRGIYEQYFGPGTRLTVT.